This entry lists 4 T cell receptor beta chains sequenced from one sample in a study of T cell responses to AZD1222 COVID-19 vaccine. TCRdb's table, derived via immunoSEQ multiplex PCR, lists solely in-frame clones and lacks some. The sample carries around 200,000 clones, about 91% recorded once. This material consisted of peripheral blood, taken on day 0 of AZD1222 vaccination. Every receptor here comes from an adult in good health.

There are a few counts of this clone. The chain combines TRBV7-2 with TRBJ1-2; 10 bases are a match to TRBD1. The CDR3 is 12 residues long. CDR1 SGHTA and CDR2 FQGNSA come from the germline V gene. The junction had 0 bases not matched to a gene; V was cut back by 4 bases and J by 7 bases. The CDR3 reads CASSWTGGGYTF. As DNA, the CDR3 is TGTGCCAGCAGCTGGACAGGGGGTGGCTACACCTTC.

The chain carries TRBV10-1 and TRBJ2-3; 9 bases align to TRBD2. The CDR3 length is 16 residues. Germline V gives CDR1 WNHNN, CDR2 SYGVQD (reference sequence). With 5 bases clipped from V and 0 bases from J, the junction kept 6 bases outside the gene matches. The CDR3 reads CASSSGLATSTDTQYF. CDR3 sequence (DNA): TGCGCCAGCAGTAGTGGACTAGCGACTAGCACAGATACGCAGTATTTT.

This chain connects TRBV6-5 to TRBJ1-2; D possibly corresponds to TRBD1 (6 bases). The length of the CDR3 is 12 residues. The germline V gene encodes CDR1 MNHEY and CDR2 SVGAGI. This CDR3 reads CGARKDRSGYTF. Written as DNA, the CDR3 is TGTGGCGCACGGAAAGACAGGTCTGGCTACACCTTC.

This clone was seen once. The chain links TRBV28 to TRBJ2-5; TRBD2 is a possible D gene (6 bases). This CDR3 is built from 14 residues. CDR1 is MDHEN, CDR2 SYDVKM, per germline. Trimming cost V 3 bases and J 2 bases, with 10 bases left between them. The CDR3 reads CASSLAGIQETQYF. The CDR3 DNA reads as TGTGCCAGCAGTTTGGCGGGGATTCAAGAGACCCAGTACTTC.